The clone carrying this T cell receptor (beta chain) has only a few counts. The antigen is unknown. This sample stems from a study of PD-L1 blockade in urothelial cancer. Spiking each PCR with synthetic TCR analog templates was performed. Repertoires were generated with immunoSEQ multiplex PCR, while TCRdb's copy carries only in-frame clones and drops some. This table has 100,000 or so clones, about 85% appearing once. The CDR3 has 16 residues. V shed 3 bases and J 0 bases; nucleotides not matched to a gene: 8. Germline lookup yields CDR1 MNHEY and CDR2 SMNVEV (reference sequence). Study observations and caveats: Patients who had durable benefit saw their tumor-associated blood clones expand more at 3 weeks.

This chain connects TRBV27 to TRBJ2-7; 7 nucleotides line up with TRBD2. The TCR originated in a man aged 50-60 years with urothelial cancer. Sequenced here: PBMCs, sampled around atezolizumab (anti-PD-L1) treatment. The CDR3 DNA reads TGTGCCAGCAGTTTCGGTCGAGCGGGGAACTCCTACGAGCAGTACTTC. It encodes CASSFGRAGNSYEQYF.